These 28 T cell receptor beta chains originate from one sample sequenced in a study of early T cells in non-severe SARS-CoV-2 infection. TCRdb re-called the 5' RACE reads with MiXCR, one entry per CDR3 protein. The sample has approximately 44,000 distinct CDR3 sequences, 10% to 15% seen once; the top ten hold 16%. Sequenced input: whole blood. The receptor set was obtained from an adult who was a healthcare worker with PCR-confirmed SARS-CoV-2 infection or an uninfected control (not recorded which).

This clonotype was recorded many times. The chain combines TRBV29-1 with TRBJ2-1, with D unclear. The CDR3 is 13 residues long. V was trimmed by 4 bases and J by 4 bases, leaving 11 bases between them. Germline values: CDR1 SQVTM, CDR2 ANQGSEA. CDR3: CSVGGNLYNEQFF. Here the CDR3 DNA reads TGCAGCGTTGGTGGGAATTTATACAATGAGCAGTTCTTC.

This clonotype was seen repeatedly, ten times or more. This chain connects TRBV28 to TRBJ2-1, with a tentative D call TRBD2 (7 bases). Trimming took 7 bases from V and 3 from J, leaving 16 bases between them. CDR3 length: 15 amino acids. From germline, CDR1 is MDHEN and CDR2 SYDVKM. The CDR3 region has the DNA TGTGCCAGCACCGGAGGGGGGGGGCACTACAATGAGCAGTTCTTC. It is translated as CASTGGGGHYNEQFF.

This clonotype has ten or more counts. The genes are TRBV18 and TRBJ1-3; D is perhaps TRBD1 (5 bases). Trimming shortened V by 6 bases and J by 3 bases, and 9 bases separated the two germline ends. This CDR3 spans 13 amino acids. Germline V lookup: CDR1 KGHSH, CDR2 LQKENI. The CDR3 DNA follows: TGTGCCAGCTCCCAGGGTTATGGAAACACCATATATTTT. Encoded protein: CASSQGYGNTIYF.

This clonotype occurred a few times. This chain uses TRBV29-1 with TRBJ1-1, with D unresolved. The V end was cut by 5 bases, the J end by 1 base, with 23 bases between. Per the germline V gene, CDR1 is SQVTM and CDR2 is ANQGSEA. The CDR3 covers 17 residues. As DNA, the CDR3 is TGCAGCGTTCGCGACCCTCGAGGCACCGGTCCGAACACTGAAGCTTTCTTT. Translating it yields CSVRDPRGTGPNTEAFF.

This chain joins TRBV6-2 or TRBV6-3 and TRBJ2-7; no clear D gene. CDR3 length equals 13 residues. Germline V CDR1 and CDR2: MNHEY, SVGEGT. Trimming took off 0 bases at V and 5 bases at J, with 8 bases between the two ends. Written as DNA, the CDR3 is TGTGCCAGCAGTTACTCGATAAATCACGAGCAGTACTTC. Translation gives CASSYSINHEQYF.

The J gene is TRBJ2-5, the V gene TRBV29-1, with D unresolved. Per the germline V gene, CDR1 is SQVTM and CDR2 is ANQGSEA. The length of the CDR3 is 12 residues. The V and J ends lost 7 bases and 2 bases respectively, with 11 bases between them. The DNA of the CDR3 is TGCAGCGGCAGTGGCAGTCAAGAGACCCAGTACTTC. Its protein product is CSGSGSQETQYF.

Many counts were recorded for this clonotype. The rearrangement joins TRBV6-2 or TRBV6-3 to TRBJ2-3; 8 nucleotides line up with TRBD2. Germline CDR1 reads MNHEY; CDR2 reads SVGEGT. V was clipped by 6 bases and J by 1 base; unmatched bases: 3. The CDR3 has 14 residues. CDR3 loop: CASSGGEGTDTQYF. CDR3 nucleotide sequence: TGTGCCAGCAGCGGGGGGGAGGGCACAGATACGCAGTATTTT.

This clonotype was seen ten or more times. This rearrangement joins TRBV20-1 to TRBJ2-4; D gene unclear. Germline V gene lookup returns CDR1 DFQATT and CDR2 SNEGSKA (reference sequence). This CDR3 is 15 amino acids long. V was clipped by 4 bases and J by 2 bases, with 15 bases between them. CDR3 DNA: TGCAGTGCTAAAGGGCCCCCCCCATCCAAAAACATTCAGTACTTC. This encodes CSAKGPPPSKNIQYF.

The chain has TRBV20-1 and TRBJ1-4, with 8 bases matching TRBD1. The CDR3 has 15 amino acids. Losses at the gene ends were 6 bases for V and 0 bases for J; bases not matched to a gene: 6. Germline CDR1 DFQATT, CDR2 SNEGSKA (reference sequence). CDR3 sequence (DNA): TGCAGTGCACCAGACAGGGGTGCAACTAATGAAAAACTGTTTTTT. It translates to CSAPDRGATNEKLFF.

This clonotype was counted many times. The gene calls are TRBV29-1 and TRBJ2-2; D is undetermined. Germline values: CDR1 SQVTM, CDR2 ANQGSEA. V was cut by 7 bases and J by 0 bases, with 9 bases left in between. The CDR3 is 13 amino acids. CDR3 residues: CSALKSNTGELFF. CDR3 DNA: TGCAGCGCCCTCAAGTCGAACACCGGGGAGCTGTTTTTT.

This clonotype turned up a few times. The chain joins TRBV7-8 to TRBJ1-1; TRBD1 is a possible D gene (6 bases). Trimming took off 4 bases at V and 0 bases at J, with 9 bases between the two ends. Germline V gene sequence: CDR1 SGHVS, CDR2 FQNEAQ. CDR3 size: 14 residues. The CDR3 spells CASSYREMNTEAFF. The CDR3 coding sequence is TGTGCCAGCAGCTACAGGGAAATGAACACTGAAGCTTTCTTT.

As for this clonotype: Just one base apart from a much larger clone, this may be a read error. The DNA for the CDR3 is TGTGCCAGCGGCTTCGGACGCGAGCAGTTCTTC. Translation gives CASGFGREQFF. The chain has TRBV11-2 and TRBJ2-1; D unresolved. CDR3 length: 11 residues. Germline V gene lookup returns CDR1 SGHAT and CDR2 FQNNGV.

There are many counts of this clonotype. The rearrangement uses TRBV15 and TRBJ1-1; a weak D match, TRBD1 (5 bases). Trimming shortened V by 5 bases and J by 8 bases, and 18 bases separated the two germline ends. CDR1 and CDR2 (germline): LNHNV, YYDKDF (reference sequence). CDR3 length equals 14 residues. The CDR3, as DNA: TGTGCCACCAGCGCGCTGATGAGGTGGGACGAAGCTTTCTTT. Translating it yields CATSALMRWDEAFF. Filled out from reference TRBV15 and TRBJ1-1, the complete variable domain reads DAMVIQNPRYQVTQFGKPVTLSCSQTLNHNVMYWYQQKSSQAPKLLFHYYDKDFNNEADTPDNFQSRRPNTSFCFLDIRSPGLGDTAMYLCATSALMRWDEAFFGQGTRLTVV.

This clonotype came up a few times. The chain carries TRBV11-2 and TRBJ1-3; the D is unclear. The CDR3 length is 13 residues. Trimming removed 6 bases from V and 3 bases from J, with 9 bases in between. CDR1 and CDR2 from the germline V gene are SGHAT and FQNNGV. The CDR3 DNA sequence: TGTGCCAGCAGTACAGCCTATGGAAACACCATATATTTT. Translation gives CASSTAYGNTIYF.

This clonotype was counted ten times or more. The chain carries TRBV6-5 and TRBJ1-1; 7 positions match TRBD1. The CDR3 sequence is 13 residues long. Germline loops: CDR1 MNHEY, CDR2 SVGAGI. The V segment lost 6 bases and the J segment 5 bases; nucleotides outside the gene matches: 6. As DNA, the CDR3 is TGTGCCAGCAGCGACAGGGTACGGACTGAAGCTTTCTTT. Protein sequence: CASSDRVRTEAFF.

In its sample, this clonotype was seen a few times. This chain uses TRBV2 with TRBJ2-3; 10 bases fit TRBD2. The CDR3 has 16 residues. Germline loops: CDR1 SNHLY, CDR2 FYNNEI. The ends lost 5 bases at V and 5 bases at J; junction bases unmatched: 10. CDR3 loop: CASSPNLAGVQDTQYF. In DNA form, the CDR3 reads TGTGCCAGCAGTCCAAACCTAGCGGGAGTGCAAGATACGCAGTATTTT.

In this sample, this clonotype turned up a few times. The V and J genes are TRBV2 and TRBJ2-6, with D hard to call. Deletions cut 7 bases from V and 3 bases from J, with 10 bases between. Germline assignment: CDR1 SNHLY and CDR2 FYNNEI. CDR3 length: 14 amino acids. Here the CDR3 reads CASIGLVGANVLTF. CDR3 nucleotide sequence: TGTGCCAGCATCGGGCTAGTTGGGGCCAACGTCCTGACTTTC.

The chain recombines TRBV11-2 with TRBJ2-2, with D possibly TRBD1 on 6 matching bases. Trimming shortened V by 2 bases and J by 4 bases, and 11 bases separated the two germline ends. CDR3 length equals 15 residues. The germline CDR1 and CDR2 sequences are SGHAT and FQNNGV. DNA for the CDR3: TGTGCCAGCAGCTTAATAGTAGGGGGCACCGGGGAGCTGTTTTTT. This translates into CASSLIVGGTGELFF. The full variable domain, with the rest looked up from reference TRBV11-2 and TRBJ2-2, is EAGVAQSPRYKIIEKRQSVAFWCNPISGHATLYWYQQILGQGPKLLIQFQNNGVVDDSQLPKDRFSAERLKGVDSTLKIQPAKLEDSAVYLCASSLIVGGTGELFFGEGSRLTVL.

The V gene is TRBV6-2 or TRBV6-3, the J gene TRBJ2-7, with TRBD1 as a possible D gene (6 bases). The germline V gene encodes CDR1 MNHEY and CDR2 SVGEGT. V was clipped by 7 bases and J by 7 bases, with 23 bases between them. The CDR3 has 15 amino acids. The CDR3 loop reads CASTQRWQGNEEQYF. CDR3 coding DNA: TGTGCCAGCACACAGCGTTGGCAGGGGAACGAAGAGCAGTACTTC.

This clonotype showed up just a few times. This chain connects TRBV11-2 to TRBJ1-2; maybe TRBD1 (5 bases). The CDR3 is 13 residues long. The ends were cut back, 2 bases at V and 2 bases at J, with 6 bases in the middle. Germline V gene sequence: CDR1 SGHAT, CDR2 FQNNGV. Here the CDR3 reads CASSLRGNYGYTF. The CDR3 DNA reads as TGTGCCAGCAGCTTACGGGGGAACTATGGCTACACCTTC.

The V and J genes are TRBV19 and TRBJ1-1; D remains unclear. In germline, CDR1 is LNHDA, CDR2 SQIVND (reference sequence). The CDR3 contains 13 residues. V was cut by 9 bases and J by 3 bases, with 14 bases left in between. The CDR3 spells CASSSEVDTEAFF. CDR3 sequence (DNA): TGTGCCAGCTCCTCCGAGGTTGACACTGAAGCTTTCTTT.

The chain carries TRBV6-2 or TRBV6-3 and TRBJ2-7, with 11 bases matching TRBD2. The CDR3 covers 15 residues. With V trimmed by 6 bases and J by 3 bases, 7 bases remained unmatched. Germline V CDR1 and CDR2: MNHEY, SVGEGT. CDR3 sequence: CASREGLADIYEQYF. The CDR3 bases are TGTGCCAGCAGAGAGGGACTAGCGGATATCTACGAGCAGTACTTC.

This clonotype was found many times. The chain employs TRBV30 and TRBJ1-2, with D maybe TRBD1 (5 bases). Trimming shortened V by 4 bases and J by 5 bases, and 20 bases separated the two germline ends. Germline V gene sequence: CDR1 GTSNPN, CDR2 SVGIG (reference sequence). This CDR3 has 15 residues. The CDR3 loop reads CAWTPPGRGMYGYTF. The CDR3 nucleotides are TGTGCCTGGACTCCCCCCGGGCGGGGCATGTATGGCTACACCTTC.

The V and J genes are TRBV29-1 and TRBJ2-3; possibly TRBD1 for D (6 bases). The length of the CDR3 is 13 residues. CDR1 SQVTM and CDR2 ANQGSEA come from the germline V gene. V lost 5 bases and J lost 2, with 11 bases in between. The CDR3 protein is CSVRRGNTDTQYF. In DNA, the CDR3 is TGCAGCGTTAGAAGGGGGAACACAGATACGCAGTATTTT.

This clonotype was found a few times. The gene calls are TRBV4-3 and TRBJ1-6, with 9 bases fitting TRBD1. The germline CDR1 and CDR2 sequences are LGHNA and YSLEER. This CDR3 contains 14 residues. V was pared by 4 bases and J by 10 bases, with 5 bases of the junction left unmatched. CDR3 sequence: CASSLDRGDSPLHF. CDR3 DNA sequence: TGCGCCAGCAGCCTTGACAGGGGGGACTCACCCCTCCACTTT.

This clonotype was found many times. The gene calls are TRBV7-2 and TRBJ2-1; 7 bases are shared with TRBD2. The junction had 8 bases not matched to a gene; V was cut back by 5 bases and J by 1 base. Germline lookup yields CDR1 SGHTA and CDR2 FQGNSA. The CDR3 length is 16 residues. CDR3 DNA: TGTGCCAGCAGCCCACAGACTAGCCGATCCTACAATGAGCAGTTCTTC. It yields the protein CASSPQTSRSYNEQFF.

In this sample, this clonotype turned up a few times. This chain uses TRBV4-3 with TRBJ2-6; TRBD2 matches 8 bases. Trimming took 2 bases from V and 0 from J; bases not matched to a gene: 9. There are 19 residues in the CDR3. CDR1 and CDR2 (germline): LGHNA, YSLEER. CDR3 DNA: TGCGCCAGCAGCCAATCACCTAGCACTAGCGGCTCTGGGGCCAACGTCCTGACTTTC. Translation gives CASSQSPSTSGSGANVLTF.

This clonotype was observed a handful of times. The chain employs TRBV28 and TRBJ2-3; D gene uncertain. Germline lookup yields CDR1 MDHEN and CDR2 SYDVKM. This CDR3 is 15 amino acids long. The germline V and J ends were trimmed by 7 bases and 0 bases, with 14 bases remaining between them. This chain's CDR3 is CASNPQVASTDTQYF. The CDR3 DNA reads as TGTGCCAGCAACCCCCAAGTTGCTAGCACAGATACGCAGTATTTT.